This T cell receptor (beta chain) is from a study of CD8 T cells in ankylosing spondylitis. Study results and limitations: One TCR beta motif, made up of under ten highly homologous variants, appeared characteristic of ankylosing spondylitis blood.

Preparation of TCR beta libraries was done by quantitative 5'-RACE with molecular barcodes. Via MiXCR, TCRdb re-called the 5' RACE reads, giving one row per CDR3 protein. This table holds 350,000 or so distinct CDR3 sequences, less than 10% found once. The CDR3 length is 14 residues. The V gene's germline CDR1 is LGHNA and CDR2 YNFKEQ. V gave up 0 bases and J gave up 5 bases, with 10 bases separating them. Details on this clonotype: Its target is not known.

This clonotype was sampled from a male donor with ankylosing spondylitis. The chain uses TRBV4-2 and TRBJ2-5; TRBD2 is a possible D gene (6 bases). Sequences were obtained from blood, either unsorted or a sorted T cell fraction (not recorded which). CDR3 DNA sequence: TGTGCCAGCAGCCAAGATCGGGGGTCGGAGACCCAGTACTTC. It is translated as CASSQDRGSETQYF.